This paragraph reports one TCR beta chain. Its target is unknown. Libraries were prepared by immunoSEQ multiplex PCR; TCRdb keeps only in-frame clonotypes and omits some of them. The sample contains under 95,000 clones, about four fifths of which appear only once. This record comes from a study of OX40 agonist ivuxolimab in advanced cancers. Study overall: Patients were dosed intravenously with ivuxolimab at 0.01 to 10 mg/kg every 2 weeks. Mean age 60 years, range about 23 to 80; about 85% male. Study-level points and caveats: At 0.1 to 3.0 mg/kg, CD4+ and CD8+ blood T cells expanded clonally by week 6.

Trimming stripped 1 base from V and 0 bases from J, with 7 bases between. The CDR3 covers 15 residues. The germline V gene encodes CDR1 SEHNR and CDR2 FQNEAQ (reference sequence). This sample comprised CD4+ or CD8+ T cells sorted from blood, obtained in a trial of the OX40 agonist ivuxolimab. The chain uses TRBV7-9 and TRBJ1-5; D unresolved. This sequence was found in an adult with an advanced solid tumor such as melanoma, head and neck, liver or kidney cancer. CDR3 in DNA: TGTGCCAGCAGCTTAGGAGGGTATAGCAATCAGCCCCAGCATTTT. This translates into CASSLGGYSNQPQHF.